The 8 T cell receptor beta chains given below trace back to one sample, sequenced in a study of beta chain features in type 1 diabetes. General observations from the study: Moderate but significant shortening of TCRB CDR3s was recorded in all four CD4+ subsets from Type 1 diabetes patients.

No antigens are known for them. Expressed TCRB transcripts were sequenced, since all the RNA that had been isolated was reverse transcribed. Profiled with immunoSEQ multiplex PCR; TCRdb holds only in-frame clones, not every one. The sample carries roughly 180,000 clones, approximately 8.1% recorded once. Sequencing was performed on central memory CD4+ T cells from blood. These receptors all come from a woman aged 40 to 50 with type 1 diabetes.

A few counts support this clone. The chain couples TRBV11-2 to TRBJ2-3, with D unclear. Germline-derived CDR1 and CDR2 are SGHAT and FQNNGV. Trimming removed 5 bases at V and 6 bases at J, with 6 bases between. The CDR3 contains 11 residues. The CDR3 sequence is CASSIMDTQYF. CDR3 nucleotide sequence: TGTGCCAGCAGCATTATGGATACGCAGTATTTT.

This clone was seen just once. The chain has TRBV6-1 and TRBJ2-7; 9 nucleotides align to TRBD1. Germline V gene data show CDR1 as MNHNS and CDR2 as SASEGT. After removal of 6 bases from V and 6 bases from J, the junction contained 12 bases not matched to a gene. The CDR3 contains 15 residues. Written as DNA, the CDR3 is TGTGCCAGCAGCGAGCCTTCGGGACAGGGTTCCGAGCAGTACTTC. It is translated as CASSEPSGQGSEQYF.

V gene TRBV5-1 combines with J gene TRBJ2-5; 10 positions agree with TRBD1. The CDR3 is 15 residues long. In germline, CDR1 is SGHRS, CDR2 YFSETQ. J lost 5 bases, V lost 4 bases, and 8 bases had no gene match. The CDR3 sequence: CASSGTGDSAETQYF. CDR3 nucleotides: TGCGCCAGCAGCGGGACAGGGGACTCGGCGGAGACCCAGTACTTC.

The V gene is TRBV7-3, the J gene TRBJ2-5, with D tentatively TRBD2 (5 bases). The J call is in doubt because the DNA end fits TRBJ2-7 better. The length of the CDR3 is 15 residues. Germline CDR1 SGHTA, CDR2 FQGTGA. CDR3 sequence (DNA): TGTGCCAGCAGCTTAAGCTCAGGACTCACCTACGAGCAGTACTTC. It yields the protein CASSLSSGLTYEQYF.

The table lists this clone with a few counts. CDR3 coding DNA: TGCGCCAGCAGCTTGCCTAGCGGGAAGAAAGAGCAGTACTTC. Amino acids: CASSLPSGKKEQYF. The V gene is TRBV5-1, the J gene TRBJ2-7, with 9 bases that match TRBD2. The CDR3 spans 14 residues. Germline lookup yields CDR1 SGHRS and CDR2 YFSETQ. With V trimmed by 1 base and J by 7 bases, 6 bases remained unmatched.

Details on this clone: The junction differs from germline at one of its ends, possibly a read error. The rearrangement uses TRBV6-6 and TRBJ2-7; D is unresolved. In germline, CDR1 is MNHNY, CDR2 SVGAGI (reference sequence). This CDR3 region has 12 residues. Written as DNA, the CDR3 is TGTGCCATCAGTGCGAACTCCTACGAGCAGTACTTC. It codes for CAISANSYEQYF.

This clone was counted only a few times. This chain joins TRBV9 and TRBJ2-1, with D unresolved. CDR1 and CDR2 from the germline V gene are SGDLS and YYNGEE. The CDR3 is made up of 13 amino acids. V was pared by 3 bases and J by 6 bases, with 10 bases between. The chain's CDR3 is CASSESHLNEQFF. The CDR3 DNA is TGTGCCAGCAGCGAGAGTCACCTCAATGAGCAGTTCTTC.

This clone turned up a few times. This chain links TRBV5-1 with TRBJ2-5; the match to TRBD1 covers 8 bases. The CDR3 is made up of 15 amino acids. The V gene's germline CDR1 is SGHRS and CDR2 YFSETQ. V trimming: 0 bases; J trimming: 5 bases; junction bases outside the gene matches: 6. The CDR3 protein is CASSLVAGGEETQYF. The DNA for the CDR3 is TGCGCCAGCAGCTTGGTAGCAGGGGGCGAGGAGACCCAGTACTTC.